The source of this T cell receptor (beta chain) is a study of long-term antiretroviral therapy in people with HIV. Study findings and constraints: Relative to transplant donor controls, diversity remained lower despite increasing after ART. In HIV, the repertoires covered a tighter span of CDR3 lengths than in controls.

Cryopreserved PBMC samples of roughly 0.85-10 million cells were used for DNA extraction. A v3.0 immunoSEQ assay was performed at survey level. Assay used: immunoSEQ multiplex PCR; TCRdb lists only in-frame clones, some missing. Here the sample spans 31,000 or so clones, roughly nine tenths being singletons. Comment on this clone: Its antigen is as yet unknown.

The V and J ends lost 9 bases and 10 bases respectively, with 16 bases between them. The CDR3 contains 13 residues. CDR1 and CDR2 (germline): LNHDA, SQIVND (reference sequence). V gene TRBV19 combines with J gene TRBJ1-6; no clear D gene. The TCR sequence derives from a man in his fifties with HIV. The starting material was unsorted PBMCs, obtained roughly 5 years before starting antiretroviral therapy. In DNA, the CDR3 is TGTGCCAGCGGGGTGAGGAGAGGGTCACCCCTCCACTTT. Its translation: CASGVRRGSPLHF.